This TCR beta chain originates from a study of monozygotic twins with cystic fibrosis. Points from the study as a whole: The repertoire was suggested to be naive-dominated, clonality median about 0.01.

As for this clone: Antigen specificity is unknown.

Only in-frame clones appear in the TCRdb table, and some are missing; sequencing was by immunoSEQ multiplex PCR. The data contain roughly 14,000 clones, 90% to 95% of them singletons. CDR1 is SGHTA and CDR2 is FQGNSA in the germline V gene. The CDR3 extends over 13 amino acids. Deletions cut 5 bases from V and 2 bases from J, with 7 bases between. The rearrangement uses TRBV7-2 and TRBJ1-3; D gene unclear. The TCR sequence derives from a girl aged 2-10 years with cystic fibrosis. Sequencing used blood. The CDR3 spells CASSPRPGNTIYF. Written as DNA, the CDR3 is TGTGCCAGCAGCCCTAGGCCTGGAAACACCATATATTTT.